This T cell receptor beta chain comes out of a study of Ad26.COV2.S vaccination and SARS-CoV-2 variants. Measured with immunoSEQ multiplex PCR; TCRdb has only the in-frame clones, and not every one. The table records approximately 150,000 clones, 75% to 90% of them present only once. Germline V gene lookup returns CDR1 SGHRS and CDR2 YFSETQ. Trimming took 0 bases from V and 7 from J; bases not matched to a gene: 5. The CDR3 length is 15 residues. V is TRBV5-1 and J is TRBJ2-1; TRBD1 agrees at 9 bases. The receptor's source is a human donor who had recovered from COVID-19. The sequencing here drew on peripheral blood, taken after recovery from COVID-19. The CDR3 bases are TGCGCCAGCAGCTTGGCGGGACAGGGTCTTAATGAGCAGTTCTTC. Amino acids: CASSLAGQGLNEQFF.